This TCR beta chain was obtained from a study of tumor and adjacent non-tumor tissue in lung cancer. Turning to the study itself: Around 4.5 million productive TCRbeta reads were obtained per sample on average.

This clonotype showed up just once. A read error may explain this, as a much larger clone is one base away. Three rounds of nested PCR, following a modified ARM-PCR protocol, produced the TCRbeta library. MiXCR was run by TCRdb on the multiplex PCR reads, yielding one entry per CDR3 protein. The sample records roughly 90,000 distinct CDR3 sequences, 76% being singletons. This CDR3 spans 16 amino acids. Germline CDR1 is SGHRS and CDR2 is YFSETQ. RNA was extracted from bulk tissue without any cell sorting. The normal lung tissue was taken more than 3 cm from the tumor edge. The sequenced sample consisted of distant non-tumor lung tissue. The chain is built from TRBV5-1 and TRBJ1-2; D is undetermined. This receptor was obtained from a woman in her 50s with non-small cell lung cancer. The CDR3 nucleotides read TGCGCCAACAGCTTCGGGTCGTCACCAAAGAACTATGGCTACACCTTC. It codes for CANSFGSSPKNYGYTF.